The present TCR beta chain was sequenced within a study of T cell responses to AZD1222 COVID-19 vaccine. Overall study context: Pooled together were second doses at about 4 or about 12 weeks. Study-level points and caveats: Along spike, vaccine-associated CD4 TCRs were found throughout, with dominance at 160-218 and 743-854. The sample set comprised mostly white British donors with more females, and clonal diversity was possibly underestimated.

Assay used: immunoSEQ multiplex PCR; TCRdb lists only in-frame clones, some missing. Of around 150,000 clones detected, around 84% appear once; the ten largest clones hold roughly 4.3%. In the case of this clone: The antigen remains undetermined.

After removal of 4 bases from V and 1 base from J, the junction contained 7 bases not matched to a gene. From germline, CDR1 is SEHNR and CDR2 FQNEAQ (reference sequence). This CDR3 spans 18 amino acids. The material sequenced was peripheral blood, taken on day 0 of AZD1222 vaccination. The sequence derives from an adult in good health. This rearrangement joins TRBV7-9 to TRBJ2-3; 14 bases line up with TRBD2. The CDR3 region is CASSSTSGGVAGTDTQYF. CDR3 DNA sequence: TGTGCCAGCAGCTCGACTAGCGGGGGGGTAGCTGGCACAGATACGCAGTATTTT. Based on the CDR3 plus reference TRBV7-9 and TRBJ2-3, the full variable domain is DTGVSQNPRHKITKRGQNVTFRCDPISEHNRLYWYRQTLGQGPEFLTYFQNEAQLEKSRLLSDRFSAERPKGSFSTLEIQRTEQGDSAMYLCASSSTSGGVAGTDTQYFGPGTRLTVL.